Below, one T cell receptor (beta chain) is given with its context. Treatment specified: randomized to nivolumab then ipilimumab (arm A) or the reverse (arm B). Sorted cells were live CD3+CD8+, lacking CD19 and CD56, from PBMCs. The record originates from a study of sequential checkpoint blockade in melanoma. The overall study: After both sequences, patients received maintenance nivolumab.

Some clones are missing from TCRdb's copy, which holds only in-frame ones; the method was immunoSEQ multiplex PCR. The table shows around 34,000 clones, with around 82% occurring only once. This CDR3 is 14 amino acids long. V lost 2 bases to trimming and J lost 0 bases, with 7 bases between them. Germline-derived CDR1 and CDR2 are MDHEN and SYDVKM. The sequencing used CD8+ T cells sorted from blood (inferred from file names), collected from a patient given nivolumab and ipilimumab in sequence. The chain recombines TRBV28 with TRBJ2-5; D remains ambiguous. The clonotype originates from a human donor with melanoma. This CDR3 is CASSLTQYQETQYF. The DNA for the CDR3 is TGTGCCAGCAGTTTAACACAGTACCAAGAGACCCAGTACTTC.